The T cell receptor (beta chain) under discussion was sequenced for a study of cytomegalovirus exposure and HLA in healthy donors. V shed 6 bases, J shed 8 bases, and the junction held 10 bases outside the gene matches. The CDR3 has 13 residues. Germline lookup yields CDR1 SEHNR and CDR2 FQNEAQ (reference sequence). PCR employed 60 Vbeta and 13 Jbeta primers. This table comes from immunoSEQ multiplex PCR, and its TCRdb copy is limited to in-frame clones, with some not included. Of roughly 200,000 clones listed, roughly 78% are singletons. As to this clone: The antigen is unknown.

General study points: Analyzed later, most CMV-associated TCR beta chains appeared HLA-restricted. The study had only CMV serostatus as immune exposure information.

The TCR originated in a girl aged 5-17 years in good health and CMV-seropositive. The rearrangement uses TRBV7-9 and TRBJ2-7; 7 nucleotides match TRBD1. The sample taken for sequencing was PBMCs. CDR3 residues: CASSGDSSGQQYF. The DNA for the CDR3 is TGTGCCAGCAGTGGGGACAGCTCAGGTCAGCAGTACTTC.